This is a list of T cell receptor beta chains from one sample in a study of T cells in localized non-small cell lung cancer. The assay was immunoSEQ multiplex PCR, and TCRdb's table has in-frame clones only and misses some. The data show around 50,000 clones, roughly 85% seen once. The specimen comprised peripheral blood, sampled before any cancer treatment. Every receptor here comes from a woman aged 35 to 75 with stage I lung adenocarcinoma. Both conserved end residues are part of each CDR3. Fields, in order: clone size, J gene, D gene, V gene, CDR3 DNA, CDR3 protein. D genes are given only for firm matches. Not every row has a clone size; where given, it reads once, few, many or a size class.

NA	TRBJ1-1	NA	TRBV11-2	TGTGCCAGCAGGGGGCGGCTGAACACTGAAGCTTTCTTT	CASRGRLNTEAFF
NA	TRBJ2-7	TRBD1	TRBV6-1	TGTGCCAGCAGTCAGACAGGGGGATCCCCCTACGAGCAGTACTTC	CASSQTGGSPYEQYF
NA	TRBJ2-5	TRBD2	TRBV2	TGTGCCAGCAGTGGTCTAGCGGGGGGTATGCAGGAGACCCAGTACTTC	CASSGLAGGMQETQYF
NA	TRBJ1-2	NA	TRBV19	TGTGCCAGTAGTCCCCCAGGATCCTATGGCTACACCTTC	CASSPPGSYGYTF
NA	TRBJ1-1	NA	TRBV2	TGTGCCAGCAGCGAACAGGGTGGGAACACTGAAGCTTTCTTT	CASSEQGGNTEAFF
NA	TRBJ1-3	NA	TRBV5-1	TGCGCCAGCAGCTTGGTTCCGGGAACTGGAAACACCATATATTTT	CASSLVPGTGNTIYF
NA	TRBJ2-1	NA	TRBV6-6	TGTGCCAGCAGTTACTCTCGGACTGACAATGAGCAGTTCTTC	CASSYSRTDNEQFF
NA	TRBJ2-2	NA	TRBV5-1	TGCGCCAGCAGCTGGGATTTCGGGGAGCTGTTTTTT	CASSWDFGELFF
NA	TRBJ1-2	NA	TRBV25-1	TGTGCCAGCAGTGAACAACTCTCCTATGGCTACACCTTC	CASSEQLSYGYTF
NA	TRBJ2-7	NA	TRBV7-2	TGTGCCAGCAGCTTCGCGTCCTACGAGCAGTACTTC	CASSFASYEQYF
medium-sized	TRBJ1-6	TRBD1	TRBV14	TGTGCCAGCAGCCAAGATCTTCGGCAGGGGGGATCCTATAATTCACCCCTCCACTTT	CASSQDLRQGGSYNSPLHF
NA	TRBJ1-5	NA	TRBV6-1	TGTGCCAGCGGAGAAAGCAATCAGCCCCAGCATTTT	CASGESNQPQHF
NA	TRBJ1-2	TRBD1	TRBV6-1	TGTGCCAGCGAACAGGGGGTACTATATGGCTACACCTTC	CASEQGVLYGYTF
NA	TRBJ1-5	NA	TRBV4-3	TGCGCCAGCAGCCAAGAATTCAGCAATCAGCCCCAGCATTTT	CASSQEFSNQPQHF
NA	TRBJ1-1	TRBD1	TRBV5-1	TGCGCCAGCAGGCCGATTCAGGACAGGGCCACTGAAGCTTTCTTT	CASRPIQDRATEAFF
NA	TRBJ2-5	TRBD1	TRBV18	TGTGCCAGCTCACCACGGACAGGGGAGAAGACCCAGTACTTC	CASSPRTGEKTQYF
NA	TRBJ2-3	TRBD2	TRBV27	TGTGCCAGCAGTTTGACCGGGACTAGCGGGGTTTTTTATACGCAGTATTTT	CASSLTGTSGVFYTQYF
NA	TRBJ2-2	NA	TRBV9	TGTGCCAGCAGCGTAGGGGGTACGACCACCGGGGAGCTGTTTTTT	CASSVGGTTTGELFF
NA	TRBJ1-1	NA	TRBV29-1	TGCAGCGTTGACAAAGAGCGCACTGAAGCTTTCTTT	CSVDKERTEAFF
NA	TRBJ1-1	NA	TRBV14	TGTGCCAGCAGCCCTAATGGAGGCACTGAAGCTTTCTTT	CASSPNGGTEAFF
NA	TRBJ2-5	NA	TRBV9	TGTGCCAGCAGCGTAGGAGTTGGTGCGGGCCCCCAAGAGACCCAGTACTTC	CASSVGVGAGPQETQYF
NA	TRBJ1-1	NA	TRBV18	TGTGCCAGCTCACCAAAGGGAGGGACTGAAGCTTTCTTT	CASSPKGGTEAFF
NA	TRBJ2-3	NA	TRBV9	TGTGCCAGCAGCGCCTTACTTAGTCCCGGACCACTCATAACAGATACGCAGTATTTT	CASSALLSPGPLITDTQYF
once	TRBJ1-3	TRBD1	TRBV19	TGTGCCAGTACTAAGGACAGGGGGCATATCGGAAACACCATATATTTT	CASTKDRGHIGNTIYF
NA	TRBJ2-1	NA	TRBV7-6	TGTGCCAGCAGCTTAGTGGGCCAGAATGAGCAGTTCTTC	CASSLVGQNEQFF
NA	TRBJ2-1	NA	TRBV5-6	TGTGCCAGCAGCCTCGACGGTGAGCAGTTCTTC	CASSLDGEQFF
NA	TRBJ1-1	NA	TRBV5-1	TGCGCCAGCAGCTTGGAGGCAGGCTTTGAAGCTTTCTTT	CASSLEAGFEAFF
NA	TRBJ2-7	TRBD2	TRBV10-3	TGTGCCATCAGTGGGAGTAGCGGGCTCTACGAGCAGTACTTC	CAISGSSGLYEQYF
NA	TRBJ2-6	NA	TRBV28	TGTGCCAGCAGTCCCCCGGGGGCCAACGTCCTGACTTTC	CASSPPGANVLTF
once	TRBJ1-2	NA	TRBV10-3	TGTGCCATCAGTCCCGGAGGGAACTATGGCTACACCTTC	CAISPGGNYGYTF
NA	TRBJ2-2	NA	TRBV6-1	TGTGCCAGCAGTGTTCGAGGGGGGAACACCGGGGAGCTGTTTTTT	CASSVRGGNTGELFF
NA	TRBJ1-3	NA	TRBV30	TGTGCCTGGAGTCTGGGGGGACTGAACTCTGGAAACACCATATATTTT	CAWSLGGLNSGNTIYF
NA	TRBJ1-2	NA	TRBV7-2	TGTGCCAGCAGCCTAAACTATGGCTACACCTTC	CASSLNYGYTF
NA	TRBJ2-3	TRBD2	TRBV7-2	TGTGCCAGCAGCTTAGATGTACTAGCGGGGGGGCCAGCCAGAGATACGCAGTATTTT	CASSLDVLAGGPARDTQYF
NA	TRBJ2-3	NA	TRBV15	TGTGCCACCAGCAGAGAGCGGGACACCACAGATACGCAGTATTTT	CATSRERDTTDTQYF
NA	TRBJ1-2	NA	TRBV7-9	TGTGCCAGCAGTGATGCCGTCGGCGGCTATGGCTACACCTTC	CASSDAVGGYGYTF
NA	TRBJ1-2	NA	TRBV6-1	TGTGCCAGCAGTGAACTAGGACAGCGATTCTATGGCTACACCTTC	CASSELGQRFYGYTF
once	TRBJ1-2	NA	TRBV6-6	TGTGCCAGCAGCGTGGACCGAGGGCCCTATGGCTACACCTTC	CASSVDRGPYGYTF
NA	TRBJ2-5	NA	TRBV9	TGTGCCAGCAGCGTAGGGTTAGGAGAACAAGAGACCCAGTACTTC	CASSVGLGEQETQYF
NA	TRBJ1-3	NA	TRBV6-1	TGTGCCAGCAGTGAAACGGTCGGACGGCCGAGCTCTGGAAACACCATATATTTT	CASSETVGRPSSGNTIYF
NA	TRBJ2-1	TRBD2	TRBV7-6	TGTGCCAGCAGCACCCAAGCGGGGGGGCCAGGCAATGAGCAGTTCTTC	CASSTQAGGPGNEQFF
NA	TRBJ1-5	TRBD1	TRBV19	TGTGCCAGTAGTATAGGGAGGAGACAGGGAGAGCCCCAGCATTTT	CASSIGRRQGEPQHF
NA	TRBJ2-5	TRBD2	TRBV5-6	TGTGCCAGCAGCTCGTTGACCGGGGGGGCCGAAGAGACCCAGTACTTC	CASSSLTGGAEETQYF
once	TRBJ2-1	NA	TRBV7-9	TGTGCCAGCAGCTTAGGTCGGACAGCCGTGAGCTCCTACAATGAGCAGTTCTTC	CASSLGRTAVSSYNEQFF
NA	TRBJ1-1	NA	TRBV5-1	TGCGCCAGCAGCTTGGGTACACAGCCGTCTGAAGCTTTCTTT	CASSLGTQPSEAFF
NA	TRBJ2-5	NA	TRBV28	TGTGCCAGCAGTGGCCAGGGATTGGAGACCCAGTACTTC	CASSGQGLETQYF
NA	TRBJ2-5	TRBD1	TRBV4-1	TGCGCCAGCAGCCTCGGGACAGGGAGACAAGAGACCCAGTACTTC	CASSLGTGRQETQYF
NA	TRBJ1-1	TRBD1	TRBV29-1	TGCAGCGCCTCGACAGGGGTTGGCACTGAAGCTTTCTTT	CSASTGVGTEAFF
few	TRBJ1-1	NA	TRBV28	TGTGCCAGCAGTTCTCCCCGGGGGCGGACGACTGAAGCTTTCTTT	CASSSPRGRTTEAFF
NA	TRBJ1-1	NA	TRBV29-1	TGCAGCGTTGACGGAACACCCACTGAAGCTTTCTTT	CSVDGTPTEAFF
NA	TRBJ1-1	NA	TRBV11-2	TGTGCCAGCAGCTCGTGGGGGGGGAACACTGAAGCTTTCTTT	CASSSWGGNTEAFF
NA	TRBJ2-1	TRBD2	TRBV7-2	TGTGCCAGCAGCTTAACGCCCCGGGGGGTTGTTGAGCAGTTCTTC	CASSLTPRGVVEQFF
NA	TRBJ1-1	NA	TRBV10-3	TGTGCCACCGTGGAAGGGGGTAACACTGAAGCTTTCTTT	CATVEGGNTEAFF
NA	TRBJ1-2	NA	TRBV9	TGTGCCAGCAAAGGGGATGGCTACACCTTC	CASKGDGYTF
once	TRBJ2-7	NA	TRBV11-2	TGTGCCAGCAGCTTAGATGTTGCAGGGTTCCACGAGCAGTACTTC	CASSLDVAGFHEQYF
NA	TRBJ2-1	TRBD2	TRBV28	TGTGCCAGCAAAGAGCGGGACTCCTACAATGAGCAGTTCTTC	CASKERDSYNEQFF
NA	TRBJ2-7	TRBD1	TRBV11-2	TGTGCCAGCAGCCGGGGCGGGACAGGGGGTACTGACGAGCAGTACTTC	CASSRGGTGGTDEQYF
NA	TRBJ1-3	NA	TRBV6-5	TGTGCCAGCAGTTACTCGATAAGCCCCTCTGGAAACACCATATATTTT	CASSYSISPSGNTIYF
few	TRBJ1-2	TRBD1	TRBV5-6	TGTGCCAGCAGCAGCCGGGACAGCAACTATGGCTACACCTTC	CASSSRDSNYGYTF